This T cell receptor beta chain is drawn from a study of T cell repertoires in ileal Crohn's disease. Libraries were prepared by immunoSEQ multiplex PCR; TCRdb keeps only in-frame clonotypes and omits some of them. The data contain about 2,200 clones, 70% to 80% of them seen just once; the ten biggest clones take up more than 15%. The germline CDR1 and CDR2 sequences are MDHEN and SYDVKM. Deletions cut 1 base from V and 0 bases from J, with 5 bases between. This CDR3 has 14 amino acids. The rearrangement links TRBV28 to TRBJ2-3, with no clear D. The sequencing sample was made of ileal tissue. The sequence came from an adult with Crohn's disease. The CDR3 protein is CASSLLSSTDTQYF. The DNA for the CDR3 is TGTGCCAGCAGTTTATTGTCTAGCACAGATACGCAGTATTTT.